A selection of T cell receptor beta chains follows, all from one sample in a study of shared T cell receptors in the human thymus. Profiling relied on immunoSEQ multiplex PCR, and the TCRdb table lists in-frame clones only, not all of them. The data hold about 730,000 clones, with approximately 85% observed a single time. These data are also associated with another study on human thymus T cells.

The material sequenced was thymocytes. These receptors were taken from a girl under three years old with a congenital heart defect. Both conserved end residues are part of each CDR3. Each record gives: V gene, J gene, clone size, D gene, CDR3 protein, CDR3 DNA. A D gene is named only where the DNA matches it firmly. Size values are once, few and many counts, or a class for expanded clones, and some rows have none.

v_gene: TRBV19; j_gene: TRBJ1-1; abundance: NA; d_gene: TRBD1; CDR3aa: CASSAPVGTDKNTEAFF; CDR3nt: TGTGCCAGTAGTGCGCCGGTGGGGACAGACAAGAACACTGAAGCTTTCTTT
v_gene: TRBV11-2; j_gene: TRBJ2-7; abundance: NA; d_gene: TRBD1; CDR3aa: CASSLDRWDRVYSYEQYF; CDR3nt: TGTGCCAGCAGCTTAGATCGGTGGGACAGGGTTTACTCCTACGAGCAGTACTTC
v_gene: TRBV27; j_gene: TRBJ2-5; abundance: NA; d_gene: NA; CDR3aa: CASSSRPSLTKETQYF; CDR3nt: TGTGCCAGCAGTTCCCGTCCTAGCCTAACCAAAGAGACCCAGTACTTC
v_gene: TRBV10-1; j_gene: TRBJ2-7; abundance: NA; d_gene: TRBD2; CDR3aa: CASSGSGGTFSYEQYF; CDR3nt: TGCGCCAGCAGTGGTAGCGGGGGGACCTTCTCCTACGAGCAGTACTTC
v_gene: TRBV4-1; j_gene: TRBJ2-5; abundance: once; d_gene: NA; CDR3aa: CASSQERLSRGYQETQYF; CDR3nt: TGCGCCAGCAGCCAAGAACGCTTATCCAGAGGGTACCAAGAGACCCAGTACTTC
v_gene: TRBV14; j_gene: TRBJ1-1; abundance: NA; d_gene: TRBD1; CDR3aa: CASSQEREEGTALNTEAFF; CDR3nt: TGTGCCAGCAGCCAAGAGAGGGAGGAAGGGACAGCGTTGAACACTGAAGCTTTCTTT
v_gene: TRBV5-1; j_gene: TRBJ1-2; abundance: once; d_gene: NA; CDR3aa: CASSLGRPNYGYTF; CDR3nt: TGCGCCAGCAGCTTGGGCAGGCCGAACTATGGCTACACCTTC
v_gene: TRBV11-2; j_gene: TRBJ2-3; abundance: NA; d_gene: NA; CDR3aa: CASSRLGADGGQYF; CDR3nt: TGTGCCAGCAGCCGACTTGGCGCGGATGGTGGGCAGTATTTT
v_gene: TRBV20-1; j_gene: TRBJ1-1; abundance: NA; d_gene: NA; CDR3aa: CSACSEAFF; CDR3nt: TGCAGTGCCTGCAGTGAAGCTTTCTTT
v_gene: TRBV29-1; j_gene: TRBJ2-3; abundance: NA; d_gene: TRBD2; CDR3aa: CSVEQVRLAGTDTQYF; CDR3nt: TGCAGCGTTGAACAGGTCCGACTAGCGGGGACAGATACGCAGTATTTT
v_gene: TRBV27; j_gene: TRBJ1-2; abundance: NA; d_gene: NA; CDR3aa: CASSFSDGSAGYTF; CDR3nt: TGTGCCAGCAGTTTTAGTGACGGGTCTGCTGGCTACACCTTC
v_gene: TRBV27; j_gene: TRBJ2-1; abundance: few; d_gene: TRBD2; CDR3aa: CASRKKPGGGNEQFF; CDR3nt: TGTGCCAGCAGAAAAAAGCCGGGGGGGGGAAATGAGCAGTTCTTC
v_gene: TRBV4-3; j_gene: TRBJ2-1; abundance: NA; d_gene: TRBD2; CDR3aa: CASSLARLAGYNEQFF; CDR3nt: TGCGCCAGCAGCCTGGCCCGACTAGCGGGCTACAATGAGCAGTTCTTC
v_gene: TRBV5-1; j_gene: TRBJ2-7; abundance: NA; d_gene: NA; CDR3aa: CASSPPQVGVAEQYF; CDR3nt: TGCGCCAGCAGCCCCCCCCAGGTGGGAGTTGCCGAGCAGTACTTC
v_gene: TRBV5-1; j_gene: TRBJ2-3; abundance: NA; d_gene: NA; CDR3aa: CASSSGAFTDTQYF; CDR3nt: TGCGCCAGCAGCTCAGGGGCCTTCACAGATACGCAGTATTTT
v_gene: TRBV28; j_gene: TRBJ1-6; abundance: NA; d_gene: TRBD1; CDR3aa: CASQGTEHNSPLHF; CDR3nt: TGTGCTAGCCAAGGGACAGAGCATAATTCACCCCTCCACTTT
v_gene: TRBV7-6; j_gene: TRBJ2-4; abundance: NA; d_gene: TRBD1; CDR3aa: CASSLVGTGGATKNIQYF; CDR3nt: TGTGCCAGCAGCTTAGTTGGGACAGGGGGCGCGACCAAAAACATTCAGTACTTC
v_gene: TRBV6-6; j_gene: TRBJ1-3; abundance: NA; d_gene: NA; CDR3aa: CASSYGGTGNTIYF; CDR3nt: TGTGCCAGCAGTTACGGGGGGACTGGAAACACCATATATTTT
v_gene: TRBV4-2; j_gene: TRBJ1-5; abundance: NA; d_gene: NA; CDR3aa: CASRRSRLSNQPQHF; CDR3nt: TGTGCCAGCAGACGCAGCAGGCTGTCCAACCAGCCCCAGCATTTT
v_gene: TRBV4-1; j_gene: TRBJ1-6; abundance: few; d_gene: TRBD1; CDR3aa: CASSQAPDREGSPLHF; CDR3nt: TGCGCCAGCAGCCAGGCCCCGGACAGGGAGGGTTCACCCCTCCACTTT
v_gene: TRBV30; j_gene: TRBJ1-2; abundance: few; d_gene: NA; CDR3aa: CAWRAQQGEVGYTF; CDR3nt: TGTGCCTGGAGAGCCCAACAGGGTGAAGTTGGCTACACCTTC
v_gene: TRBV11-2; j_gene: TRBJ2-1; abundance: NA; d_gene: NA; CDR3aa: CASSLGWGSGLNEQFF; CDR3nt: TGTGCCAGCAGCTTAGGCTGGGGCAGTGGGTTAAATGAGCAGTTCTTC
v_gene: TRBV7-8; j_gene: TRBJ2-1; abundance: NA; d_gene: TRBD1; CDR3aa: CASSAKDRGLGEQFF; CDR3nt: TGTGCCAGCAGCGCTAAGGACAGGGGGCTGGGTGAGCAGTTCTTC
v_gene: TRBV19; j_gene: TRBJ1-5; abundance: NA; d_gene: NA; CDR3aa: CASSRSHRPQHF; CDR3nt: TGTGCCAGTAGTAGAAGCCACCGGCCCCAGCATTTT
v_gene: TRBV5-6; j_gene: TRBJ2-7; abundance: NA; d_gene: NA; CDR3aa: CASSLVGGAYEQYF; CDR3nt: TGTGCCAGCAGCTTGGTCGGGGGAGCCTACGAGCAGTACTTC
v_gene: TRBV6-1; j_gene: TRBJ2-6; abundance: NA; d_gene: NA; CDR3aa: CASSGGGSGANVLTF; CDR3nt: TGTGCCAGCAGTGGTGGGGGGTCTGGGGCCAACGTCCTGACTTTC
v_gene: TRBV27; j_gene: TRBJ2-1; abundance: NA; d_gene: NA; CDR3aa: CASSTEHPPPPEQFF; CDR3nt: TGTGCCAGCAGTACCGAACACCCACCTCCTCCTGAGCAGTTCTTC
v_gene: TRBV29-1; j_gene: TRBJ2-5; abundance: once; d_gene: NA; CDR3aa: CSALRQVFPETQYF; CDR3nt: TGCAGCGCTCTACGACAGGTCTTTCCAGAGACCCAGTACTTC
v_gene: TRBV19; j_gene: TRBJ1-1; abundance: few; d_gene: NA; CDR3aa: CASRPNRALGYTEAFF; CDR3nt: TGTGCCAGTAGGCCGAACAGGGCTCTGGGGTACACTGAAGCTTTCTTT
v_gene: TRBV19; j_gene: TRBJ1-6; abundance: NA; d_gene: TRBD1; CDR3aa: CASSIPGQASYSPLHF; CDR3nt: TGTGCCAGTAGTATCCCGGGACAGGCGAGCTATTCACCCCTCCACTTT
v_gene: TRBV10-3; j_gene: TRBJ2-5; abundance: NA; d_gene: TRBD1; CDR3aa: CAISATAGTGNVVETQYF; CDR3nt: TGTGCCATCAGCGCCACCGCAGGGACAGGGAACGTTGTGGAGACCCAGTACTTC
v_gene: TRBV4-3; j_gene: TRBJ2-1; abundance: NA; d_gene: TRBD2; CDR3aa: CASSQEGRGGGEQFF; CDR3nt: TGCGCCAGCAGCCAAGAAGGGCGGGGGGGCGGTGAGCAGTTCTTC
v_gene: TRBV7-9; j_gene: TRBJ1-1; abundance: NA; d_gene: NA; CDR3aa: CASSLEIGGTQNTEAFF; CDR3nt: TGTGCCAGCAGCTTAGAAATTGGAGGAACTCAGAACACTGAAGCTTTCTTT
v_gene: TRBV29-1; j_gene: TRBJ1-1; abundance: NA; d_gene: TRBD1; CDR3aa: CSGRTGQNTEAFF; CDR3nt: TGCAGCGGGCGGACAGGGCAGAACACTGAAGCTTTCTTT
v_gene: TRBV6-5; j_gene: TRBJ1-1; abundance: NA; d_gene: NA; CDR3aa: CASSRGGDTEAFF; CDR3nt: TGTGCCAGCAGTCGGGGAGGGGACACTGAAGCTTTCTTT
v_gene: TRBV4-1; j_gene: TRBJ1-2; abundance: NA; d_gene: NA; CDR3aa: CASSVARGASYGYTF; CDR3nt: TGCGCCAGCAGCGTTGCTCGGGGGGCATCCTATGGCTACACCTTC
v_gene: TRBV2; j_gene: TRBJ2-3; abundance: NA; d_gene: NA; CDR3aa: CARTTKGGLEDTQYF; CDR3nt: TGTGCCAGGACTACCAAGGGGGGGCTTGAGGATACGCAGTATTTT
v_gene: TRBV6-6; j_gene: TRBJ2-5; abundance: NA; d_gene: NA; CDR3aa: CASSYHARGSKETQYF; CDR3nt: TGTGCCAGCAGTTACCACGCCCGGGGTTCGAAAGAGACCCAGTACTTC
v_gene: TRBV4-1; j_gene: TRBJ2-7; abundance: NA; d_gene: NA; CDR3aa: CASSQDPTGSSYEQYF; CDR3nt: TGCGCCAGCAGCCAAGATCCAACAGGGAGCTCCTACGAGCAGTACTTC
v_gene: TRBV4-1; j_gene: TRBJ1-2; abundance: NA; d_gene: TRBD1; CDR3aa: CASSQEAQTGEILTLSNYGYTF; CDR3nt: TGCGCCAGCAGCCAAGAGGCCCAAACAGGGGAAATACTTACCCTAAGTAACTATGGCTACACCTTC
v_gene: TRBV6-6; j_gene: TRBJ2-3; abundance: NA; d_gene: TRBD1; CDR3aa: CASSYRQGAGTDTQYF; CDR3nt: TGTGCCAGCAGTTACCGACAGGGGGCTGGGACAGATACGCAGTATTTT
v_gene: TRBV2; j_gene: TRBJ1-2; abundance: NA; d_gene: NA; CDR3aa: CANTGYGYTF; CDR3nt: TGTGCCAATACAGGGTATGGCTACACCTTC
v_gene: TRBV6-5; j_gene: TRBJ1-1; abundance: NA; d_gene: TRBD1; CDR3aa: CASVKTGGNSTEAFF; CDR3nt: TGTGCCAGCGTTAAAACAGGGGGCAATTCCACTGAAGCTTTCTTT
v_gene: TRBV7-9; j_gene: TRBJ2-2; abundance: NA; d_gene: NA; CDR3aa: CASSYWTDGTGELFF; CDR3nt: TGTGCCAGCAGCTATTGGACAGATGGGACCGGGGAGCTGTTTTTT
v_gene: TRBV6-1; j_gene: TRBJ2-1; abundance: NA; d_gene: TRBD1; CDR3aa: CASSEELGTGEFF; CDR3nt: TGTGCCAGCAGTGAAGAATTAGGGACAGGGGAGTTCTTC
v_gene: TRBV21-1; j_gene: TRBJ1-1; abundance: NA; d_gene: NA; CDR3aa: CASSAGGATEAFF; CDR3nt: TGTGCCAGCAGCGCCGGGGGAGCGACTGAAGCTTTCTTT
v_gene: TRBV9; j_gene: TRBJ2-3; abundance: NA; d_gene: TRBD2; CDR3aa: CASSVGAGGSPSGTQYF; CDR3nt: TGTGCCAGCAGCGTAGGAGCGGGGGGCTCTCCTTCGGGTACGCAGTATTTT
v_gene: TRBV10-3; j_gene: TRBJ2-1; abundance: few; d_gene: TRBD1; CDR3aa: CAISESRTGGNEQFF; CDR3nt: TGTGCCATCAGTGAGTCGCGGACAGGGGGCAATGAGCAGTTCTTC
v_gene: TRBV7-7; j_gene: TRBJ1-1; abundance: NA; d_gene: NA; CDR3aa: CASSPSVYTEAFF; CDR3nt: TGTGCCAGCAGCCCATCAGTTTACACTGAAGCTTTCTTT
v_gene: TRBV28; j_gene: TRBJ1-2; abundance: NA; d_gene: NA; CDR3aa: CASSFPGTLNYGYTF; CDR3nt: TGTGCCAGCAGTTTCCCAGGGACTCTTAACTATGGCTACACCTTC
v_gene: TRBV19; j_gene: TRBJ1-2; abundance: NA; d_gene: NA; CDR3aa: CASAQGSLGYTF; CDR3nt: TGTGCCAGTGCTCAGGGGAGCCTGGGGTACACCTTC
v_gene: TRBV25-1; j_gene: TRBJ2-3; abundance: NA; d_gene: NA; CDR3aa: CATQWGDSTDTQYF; CDR3nt: TGTGCCACCCAGTGGGGGGACAGCACAGATACGCAGTATTTT
v_gene: TRBV4-1; j_gene: TRBJ2-1; abundance: NA; d_gene: TRBD2; CDR3aa: CASSQDPKPFDLAGGDNEQFF; CDR3nt: TGCGCCAGCAGCCAAGATCCAAAACCGTTCGACCTAGCGGGGGGGGACAATGAGCAGTTCTTC
v_gene: TRBV7-9; j_gene: TRBJ2-3; abundance: once; d_gene: TRBD2; CDR3aa: CASRPLAGRVGDTQYF; CDR3nt: TGTGCCAGCAGACCATTAGCGGGGCGGGTTGGGGATACGCAGTATTTT